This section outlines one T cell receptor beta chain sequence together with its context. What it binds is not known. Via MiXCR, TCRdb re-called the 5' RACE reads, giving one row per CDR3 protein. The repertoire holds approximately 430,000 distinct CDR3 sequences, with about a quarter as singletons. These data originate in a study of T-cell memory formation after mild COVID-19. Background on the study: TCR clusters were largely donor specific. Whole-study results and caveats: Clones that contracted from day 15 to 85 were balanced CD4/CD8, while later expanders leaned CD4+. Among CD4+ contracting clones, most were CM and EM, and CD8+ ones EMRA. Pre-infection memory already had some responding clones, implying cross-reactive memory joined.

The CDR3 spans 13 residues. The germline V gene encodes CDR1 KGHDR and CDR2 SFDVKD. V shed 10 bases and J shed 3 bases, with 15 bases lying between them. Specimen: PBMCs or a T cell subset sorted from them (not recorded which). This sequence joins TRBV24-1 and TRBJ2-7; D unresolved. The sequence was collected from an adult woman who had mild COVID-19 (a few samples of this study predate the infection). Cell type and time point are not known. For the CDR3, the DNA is TGTGCCACTTCAAATTCAGGTCTCTACGAGCAGTACTTC. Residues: CATSNSGLYEQYF.